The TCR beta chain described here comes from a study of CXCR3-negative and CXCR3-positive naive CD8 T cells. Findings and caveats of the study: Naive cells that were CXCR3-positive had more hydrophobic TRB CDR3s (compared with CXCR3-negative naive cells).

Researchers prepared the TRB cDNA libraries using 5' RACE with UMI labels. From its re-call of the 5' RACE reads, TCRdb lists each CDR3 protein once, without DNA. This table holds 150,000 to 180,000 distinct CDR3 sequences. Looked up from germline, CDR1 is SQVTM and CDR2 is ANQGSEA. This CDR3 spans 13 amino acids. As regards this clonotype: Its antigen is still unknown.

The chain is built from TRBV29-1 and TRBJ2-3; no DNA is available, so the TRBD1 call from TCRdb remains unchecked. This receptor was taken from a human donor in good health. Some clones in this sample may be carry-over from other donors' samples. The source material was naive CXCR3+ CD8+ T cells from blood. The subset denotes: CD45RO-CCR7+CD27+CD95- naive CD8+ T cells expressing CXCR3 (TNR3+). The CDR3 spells CSVPGHSTDTQYF.